Listed below are T cell receptor beta chains from one sample, sequenced in a study of shared clonotypes between healthy human individuals. Sequencing used immunoSEQ multiplex PCR; TCRdb keeps in-frame clones, though not all of them. The sample consists of 2 million to 2.5 million clones, 85% to 95% of them appearing once. The material sequenced was naive CD4+ T cells from PBMCs. Receptor source: a man aged 18 to 30 in good health. Some clones in this sample may be carry-over from other donors' samples. Each CDR3 is given with its conserved first and last residue. The order of the fields is CDR3 length, J gene, V gene, D gene, clone size, CDR3 protein, CDR3 DNA. D genes are given only for firm matches. Rows give clone size only sometimes, using once, few, many, or a class for an expanded clone.

13,TRBJ1-1,TRBV2,.,.,CASIGPGRTEAFF,TGTGCCAGCATTGGGCCGGGTCGAACTGAAGCTTTCTTT
15,TRBJ2-5,TRBV11-2,.,.,CASSVDLTGQETQYF,TGTGCCAGCAGCGTAGACCTTACAGGGCAAGAGACCCAGTACTTC
16,TRBJ1-3,TRBV4-2,.,.,CASSQVHGISGNTIYF,TGTGCCAGCAGCCAGGTCCACGGCATCTCTGGAAACACCATATATTTT
16,TRBJ1-4,TRBV25-1,TRBD1,.,CASSTSGQGLRGKLFF,TGTGCCAGCAGTACCTCCGGACAGGGGTTAAGGGGAAAACTGTTTTTT
16,TRBJ2-7,TRBV7-9,TRBD1,.,CASSLGGTGISYEQYF,TGTGCCAGCAGCTTAGGAGGGACAGGCATCTCCTACGAGCAGTACTTC
12,TRBJ2-1,TRBV6-6,.,.,CASSLNRDEQFF,TGTGCCAGCAGCCTCAATAGGGATGAGCAGTTCTTC
15,TRBJ2-7,TRBV5-1,.,.,CASSLGTDAAYEQYF,TGCGCCAGCAGCTTGGGAACAGATGCTGCCTACGAGCAGTACTTC
15,TRBJ1-2,TRBV19,.,.,CASSTPGRFGGGYTF,TGTGCCAGTAGTACCCCGGGCAGGTTTGGTGGTGGCTACACCTTC
16,TRBJ1-5,TRBV2,TRBD1,.,CASRPTGGEGNQPQHF,TGTGCCAGCAGACCTACAGGGGGAGAGGGCAATCAGCCCCAGCATTTT
13,TRBJ2-7,TRBV10-3,.,.,CAIRTQSPGEQYF,TGTGCCATCAGGACCCAATCCCCCGGCGAGCAGTACTTC
16,TRBJ1-2,TRBV7-2,TRBD1,.,CASSHYGQASNYGYTF,TGTGCCAGCAGCCATTACGGACAGGCCTCCAACTATGGCTACACCTTC
14,TRBJ1-2,TRBV19,.,once,CASSIPAAPSGYTF,TGTGCCAGTAGTATCCCGGCAGCACCATCGGGCTACACCTTC
14,TRBJ1-4,TRBV29-1,.,few,CSVGRGAGYEKLFF,TGCAGCGTGGGGCGGGGTGCTGGGTATGAAAAACTGTTTTTT
15,TRBJ2-1,TRBV5-4,TRBD2,.,CASRSGTSEYNEQFF,TGTGCCAGCAGATCCGGGACTAGCGAATACAATGAGCAGTTCTTC
19,TRBJ2-6,TRBV10-3,TRBD1,.,CAISLSFGRGTGGANVLTF,TGTGCCATCAGTCTATCGTTCGGCAGGGGGACAGGAGGGGCCAACGTCCTGACTTTC
18,TRBJ1-4,TRBV18,.,.,CASSPIGIHQDSNEKLFF,TGTGCCAGCTCACCAATAGGGATACACCAGGACTCTAATGAAAAACTGTTTTTT
16,TRBJ2-1,TRBV7-9,.,.,CASSLAGGFSYNEQFF,TGTGCCAGCAGCTTAGCGGGAGGTTTCTCCTACAATGAGCAGTTCTTC
22,TRBJ2-4,TRBV4-1,TRBD2,.,CASSQDGPGLAGGLVAKNIQYF,TGCGCCAGCAGCCAAGATGGACCGGGACTAGCGGGAGGCCTCGTAGCCAAAAACATTCAGTACTTC
16,TRBJ2-5,TRBV7-2,TRBD2,once,CASSPRTGLATETQYF,TGTGCCAGCAGCCCTCGTACGGGACTAGCGACAGAGACCCAGTACTTC